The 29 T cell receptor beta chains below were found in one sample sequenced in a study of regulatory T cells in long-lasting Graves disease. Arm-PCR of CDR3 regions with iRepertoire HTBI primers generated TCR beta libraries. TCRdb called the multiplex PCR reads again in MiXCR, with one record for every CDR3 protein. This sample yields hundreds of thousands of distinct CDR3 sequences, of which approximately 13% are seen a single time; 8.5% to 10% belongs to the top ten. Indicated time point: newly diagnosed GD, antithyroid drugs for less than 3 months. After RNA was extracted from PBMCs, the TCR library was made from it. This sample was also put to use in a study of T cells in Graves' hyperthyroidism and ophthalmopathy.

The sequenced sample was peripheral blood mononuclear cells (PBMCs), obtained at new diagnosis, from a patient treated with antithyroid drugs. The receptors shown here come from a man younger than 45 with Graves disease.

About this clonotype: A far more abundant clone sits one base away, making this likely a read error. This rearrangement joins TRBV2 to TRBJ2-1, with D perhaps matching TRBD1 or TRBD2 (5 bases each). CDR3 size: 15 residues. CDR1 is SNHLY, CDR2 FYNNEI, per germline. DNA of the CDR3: TGTGCCAGCCAAAAGGTGGGGGAATCCTACAATGGGCAGTTCTTC. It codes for CASQKVGESYNGQFF.

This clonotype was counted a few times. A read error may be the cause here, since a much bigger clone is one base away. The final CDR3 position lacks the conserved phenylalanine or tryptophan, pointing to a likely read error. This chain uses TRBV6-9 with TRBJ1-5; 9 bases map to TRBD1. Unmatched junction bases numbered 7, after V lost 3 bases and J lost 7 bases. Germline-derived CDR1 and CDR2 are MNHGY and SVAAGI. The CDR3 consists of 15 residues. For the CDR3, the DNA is TGTGCCAGCAGTTACGCACAGGGGGCTGGGCAGCCCCAGCATTCT. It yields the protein CASSYAQGAGQPQHS.

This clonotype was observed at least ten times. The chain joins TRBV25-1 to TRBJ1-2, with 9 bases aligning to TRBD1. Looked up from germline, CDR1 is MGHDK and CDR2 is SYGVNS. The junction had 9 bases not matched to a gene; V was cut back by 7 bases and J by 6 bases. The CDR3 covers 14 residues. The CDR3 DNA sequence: TGTGCCAGCAATCCGGGACAGGGATCTGATGGCTACACCTTC. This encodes CASNPGQGSDGYTF.

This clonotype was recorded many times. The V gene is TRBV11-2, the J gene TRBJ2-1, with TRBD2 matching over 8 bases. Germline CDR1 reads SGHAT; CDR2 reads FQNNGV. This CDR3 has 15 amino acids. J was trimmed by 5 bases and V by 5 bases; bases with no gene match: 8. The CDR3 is CASSPLAGINNEQFF. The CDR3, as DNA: TGTGCCAGCAGCCCGTTAGCGGGGATCAACAATGAGCAGTTCTTC. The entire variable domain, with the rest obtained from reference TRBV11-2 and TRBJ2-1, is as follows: EAGVAQSPRYKIIEKRQSVAFWCNPISGHATLYWYQQILGQGPKLLIQFQNNGVVDDSQLPKDRFSAERLKGVDSTLKIQPAKLEDSAVYLCASSPLAGINNEQFFGPGTRLTVL.

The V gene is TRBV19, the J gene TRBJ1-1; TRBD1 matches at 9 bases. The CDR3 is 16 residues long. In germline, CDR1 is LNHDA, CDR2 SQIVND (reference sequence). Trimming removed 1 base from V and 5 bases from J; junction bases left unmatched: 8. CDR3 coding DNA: TGTGCCAGTAGTATAGGGCGGGGACAGGGTCGGACTGAAGCTTTCTTT. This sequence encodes CASSIGRGQGRTEAFF.

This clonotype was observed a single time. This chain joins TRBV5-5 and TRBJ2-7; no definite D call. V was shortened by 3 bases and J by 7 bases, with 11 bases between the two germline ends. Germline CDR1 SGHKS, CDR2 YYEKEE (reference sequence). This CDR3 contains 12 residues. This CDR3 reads CASSSLDEEQYF. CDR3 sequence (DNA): TGTGCCAGCAGCTCTCTGGACGAGGAGCAGTACTTC.

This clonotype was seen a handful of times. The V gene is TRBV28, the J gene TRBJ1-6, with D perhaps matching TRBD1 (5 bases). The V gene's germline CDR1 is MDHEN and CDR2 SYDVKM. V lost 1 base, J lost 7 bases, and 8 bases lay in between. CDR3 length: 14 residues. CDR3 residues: CASSLLGENSPLHF. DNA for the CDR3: TGTGCCAGCAGTTTATTGGGGGAGAATTCACCCCTCCACTTT.

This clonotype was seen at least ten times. The CDR3 reads CASSLGQQETQYF. The DNA for the CDR3 is TGTGCCAGCAGCTTGGGACAGCAAGAGACCCAGTACTTC. The genes are TRBV7-2 and TRBJ2-5; 7 positions agree with TRBD1. The CDR3 is 13 amino acids. Germline V gene lookup returns CDR1 SGHTA and CDR2 FQGNSA. Trimming took 3 bases from V and 2 from J; bases not matched to a gene: 0.

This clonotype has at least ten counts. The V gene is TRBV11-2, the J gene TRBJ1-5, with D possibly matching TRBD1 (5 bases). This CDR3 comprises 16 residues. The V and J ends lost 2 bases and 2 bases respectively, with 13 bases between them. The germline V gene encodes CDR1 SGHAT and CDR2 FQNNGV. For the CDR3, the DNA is TGTGCCAGCAGCTTAACGGGGGTAGCGGGCAATCAGCCCCAGCATTTT. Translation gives CASSLTGVAGNQPQHF.

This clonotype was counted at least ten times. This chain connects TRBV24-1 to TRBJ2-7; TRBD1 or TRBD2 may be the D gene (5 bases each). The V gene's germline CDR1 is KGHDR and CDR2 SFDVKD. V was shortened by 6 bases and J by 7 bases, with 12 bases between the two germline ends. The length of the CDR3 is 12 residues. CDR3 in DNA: TGTGCCACCAGTTCAGTGGGACGGGAGCAGTACTTC. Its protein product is CATSSVGREQYF.

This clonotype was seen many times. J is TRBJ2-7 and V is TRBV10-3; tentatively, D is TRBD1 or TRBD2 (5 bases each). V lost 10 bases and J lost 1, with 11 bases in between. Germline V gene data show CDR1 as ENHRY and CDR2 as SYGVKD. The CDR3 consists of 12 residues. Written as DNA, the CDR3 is TGTGCCACCTACGAGGGGTCCTACGAGCAGTACTTC. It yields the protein CATYEGSYEQYF.

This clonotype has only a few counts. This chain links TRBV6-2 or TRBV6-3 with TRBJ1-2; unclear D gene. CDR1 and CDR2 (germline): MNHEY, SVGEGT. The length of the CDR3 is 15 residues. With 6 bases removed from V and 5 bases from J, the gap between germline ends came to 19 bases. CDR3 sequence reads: CASRTARSGGYGYTF. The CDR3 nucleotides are TGTGCCAGCAGAACAGCGCGGTCGGGTGGGTATGGCTACACCTTC.

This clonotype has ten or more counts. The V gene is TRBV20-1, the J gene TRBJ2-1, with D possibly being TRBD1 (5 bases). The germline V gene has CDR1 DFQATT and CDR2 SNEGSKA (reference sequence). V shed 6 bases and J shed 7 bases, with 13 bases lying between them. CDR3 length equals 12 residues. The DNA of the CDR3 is TGCAGTGCCAGGGTCCAAGAGAATGAGCAGTTCTTC. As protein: CSARVQENEQFF.

The CDR3, as DNA: TGCAGTGCTAGAAGGCAAACATCTCAGGCCAACGAGCAGTACTTC. Translation gives CSARRQTSQANEQYF. The chain couples TRBV20-1 to TRBJ2-7; D is undetermined. There are 15 residues in the CDR3. CDR1 DFQATT and CDR2 SNEGSKA come from the germline V gene (reference sequence). Trimming pared 2 bases from V and 5 bases from J, leaving 19 bases between.

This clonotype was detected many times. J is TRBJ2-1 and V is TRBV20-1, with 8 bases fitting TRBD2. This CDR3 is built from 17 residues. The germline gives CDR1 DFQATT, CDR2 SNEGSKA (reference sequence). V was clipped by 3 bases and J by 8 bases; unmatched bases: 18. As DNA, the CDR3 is TGCAGTGCTAGCCGGGACCGCAGGACGGGAGGGAGAGATGAGCAGTTCTTC. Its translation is CSASRDRRTGGRDEQFF.

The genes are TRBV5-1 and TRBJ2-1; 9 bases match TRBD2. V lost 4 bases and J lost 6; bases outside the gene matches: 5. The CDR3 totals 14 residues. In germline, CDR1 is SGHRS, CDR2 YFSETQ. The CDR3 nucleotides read TGCGCCAGCAGCCAAGGGACTAGCAGCAATGAGCAGTTCTTC. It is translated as CASSQGTSSNEQFF.

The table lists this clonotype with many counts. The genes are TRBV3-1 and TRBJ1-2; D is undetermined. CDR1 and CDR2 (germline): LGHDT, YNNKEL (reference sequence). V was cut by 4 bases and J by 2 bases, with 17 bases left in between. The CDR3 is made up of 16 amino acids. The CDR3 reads CASSRTQDAVNYGYTF. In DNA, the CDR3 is TGTGCCAGCAGCCGAACCCAGGACGCAGTCAACTATGGCTACACCTTC.

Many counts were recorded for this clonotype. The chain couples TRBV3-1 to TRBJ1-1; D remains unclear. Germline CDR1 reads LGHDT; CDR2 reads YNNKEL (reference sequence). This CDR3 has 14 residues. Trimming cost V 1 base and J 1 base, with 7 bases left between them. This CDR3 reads CASSQGVGNTEAFF. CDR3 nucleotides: TGTGCCAGCAGCCAAGGGGTAGGGAACACTGAAGCTTTCTTT.

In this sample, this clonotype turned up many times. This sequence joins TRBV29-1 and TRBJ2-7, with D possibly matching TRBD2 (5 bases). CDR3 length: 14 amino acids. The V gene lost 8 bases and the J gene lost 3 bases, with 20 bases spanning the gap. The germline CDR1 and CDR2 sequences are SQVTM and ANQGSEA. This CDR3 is CSFWSGKGNYEQYF. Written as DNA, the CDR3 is TGCAGCTTTTGGTCGGGGAAGGGAAACTACGAGCAGTACTTC.

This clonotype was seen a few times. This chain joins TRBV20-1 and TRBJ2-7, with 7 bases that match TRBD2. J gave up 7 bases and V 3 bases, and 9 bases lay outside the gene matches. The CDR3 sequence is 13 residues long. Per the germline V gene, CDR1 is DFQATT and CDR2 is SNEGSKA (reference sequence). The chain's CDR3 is CSARRGAGREQYF. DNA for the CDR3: TGCAGTGCTAGGAGGGGAGCGGGGCGAGAGCAGTACTTC.

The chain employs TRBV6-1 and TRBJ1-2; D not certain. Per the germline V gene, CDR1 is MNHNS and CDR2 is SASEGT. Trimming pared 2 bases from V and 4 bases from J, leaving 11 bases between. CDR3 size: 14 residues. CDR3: CASSESFGAYGYTF. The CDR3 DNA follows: TGTGCCAGCAGTGAAAGCTTCGGTGCCTATGGCTACACCTTC.

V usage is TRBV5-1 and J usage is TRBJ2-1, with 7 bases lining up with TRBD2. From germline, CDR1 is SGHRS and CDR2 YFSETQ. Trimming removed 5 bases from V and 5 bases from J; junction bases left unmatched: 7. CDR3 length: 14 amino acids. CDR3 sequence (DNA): TGCGCCAGCAGGGCGGCTAGCGGTAACAATGAGCAGTTCTTC. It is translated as CASRAASGNNEQFF.

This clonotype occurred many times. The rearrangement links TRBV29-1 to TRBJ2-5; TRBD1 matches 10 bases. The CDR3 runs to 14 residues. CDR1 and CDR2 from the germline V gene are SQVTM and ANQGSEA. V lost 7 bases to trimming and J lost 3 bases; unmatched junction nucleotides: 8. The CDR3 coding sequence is TGCAGCGGTAGGGACAGGGGAGGAGAAGAGACCCAGTACTTC. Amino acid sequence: CSGRDRGGEETQYF. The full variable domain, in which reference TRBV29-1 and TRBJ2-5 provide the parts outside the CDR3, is SAVISQKPSRDICQRGTSLTIQCQVDSQVTMMFWYRQQPGQSLTLIATANQGSEATYESGFVIDKFPISRPNLTFSTLTVSNMSPEDSSIYLCSGRDRGGEETQYFGPGTRLLVL.

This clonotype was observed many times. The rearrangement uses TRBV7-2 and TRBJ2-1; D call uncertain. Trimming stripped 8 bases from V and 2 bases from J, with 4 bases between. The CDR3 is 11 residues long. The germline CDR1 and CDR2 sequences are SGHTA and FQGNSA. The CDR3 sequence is CASGPYNEQFF. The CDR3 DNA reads TGTGCCAGCGGTCCCTACAATGAGCAGTTCTTC.

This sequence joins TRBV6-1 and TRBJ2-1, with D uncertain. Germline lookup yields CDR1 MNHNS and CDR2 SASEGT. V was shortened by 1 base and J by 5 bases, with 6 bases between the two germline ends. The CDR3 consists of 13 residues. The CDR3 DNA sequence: TGTGCCAGCAGTGAAGGCTACGACAATGAGCAGTTCTTC. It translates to CASSEGYDNEQFF.

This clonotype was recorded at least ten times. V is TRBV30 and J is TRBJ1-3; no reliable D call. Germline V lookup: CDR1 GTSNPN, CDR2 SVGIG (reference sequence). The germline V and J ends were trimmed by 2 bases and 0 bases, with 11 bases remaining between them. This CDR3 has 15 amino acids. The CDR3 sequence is CAWSIGTFSGNTIYF. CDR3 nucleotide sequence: TGTGCCTGGAGTATCGGTACATTCTCTGGAAACACCATATATTTT. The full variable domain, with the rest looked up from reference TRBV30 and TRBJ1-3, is SQTIHQWPATLVQPVGSPLSLECTVEGTSNPNLYWYRQAAGRGLQLLFYSVGIGQISSEVPQNLSASRPQDRQFILSSKKLLLSDSGFYLCAWSIGTFSGNTIYFGEGSWLTVV.

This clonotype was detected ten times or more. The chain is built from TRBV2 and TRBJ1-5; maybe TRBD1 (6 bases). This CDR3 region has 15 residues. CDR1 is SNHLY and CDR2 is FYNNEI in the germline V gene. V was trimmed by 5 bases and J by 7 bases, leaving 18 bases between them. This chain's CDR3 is CASSFLQGTGQPQHF. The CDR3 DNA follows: TGTGCCAGCAGTTTCCTACAGGGTACGGGACAGCCCCAGCATTTT. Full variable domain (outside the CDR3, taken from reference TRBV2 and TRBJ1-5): EPEVTQTPSHQVTQMGQEVILRCVPISNHLYFYWYRQILGQKVEFLVSFYNNEISEKSEIFDDQFSVERPDGSNFTLKIRSTKLEDSAMYFCASSFLQGTGQPQHFGDGTRLSIL.

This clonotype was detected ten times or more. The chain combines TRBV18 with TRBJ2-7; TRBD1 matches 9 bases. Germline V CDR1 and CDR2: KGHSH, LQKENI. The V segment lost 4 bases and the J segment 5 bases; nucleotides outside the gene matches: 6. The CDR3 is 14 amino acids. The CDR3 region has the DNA TGTGCCAGCTCACTAGGGACAGGGAAGAACGAGCAGTACTTC. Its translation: CASSLGTGKNEQYF.

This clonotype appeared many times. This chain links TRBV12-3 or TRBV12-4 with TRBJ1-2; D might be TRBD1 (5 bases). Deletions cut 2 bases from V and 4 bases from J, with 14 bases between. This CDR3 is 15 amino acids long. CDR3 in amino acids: CASSLSGLGIYGYTF. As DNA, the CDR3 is TGTGCCAGCAGTTTATCAGGGTTAGGGATCTATGGCTACACCTTC.